This T cell receptor (beta chain) was obtained from a study of blood T cell repertoires in COVID-19 (TCRdb year 2020). A note on the overall study: Samples from collaborators originated in the United States, Italy and Spain and spanned both the acute and convalescent phases of COVID-19. The material from the prospective study consisted of cDNA or gDNA derived from T cells, B-cell-depleted T cells, or PBMCs. Subjects who had been exposed to COVID-19, were actively infected with it, or had recovered from it provided the deeply sampled blood TCRbeta repertoires that made up the dataset. The repertoires were made available in a free public database intended to serve as a resource for research on the immune response to SARS-CoV-2. Samples came from the ongoing ImmuneRACE study (first 160 participants) plus 1,254 subjects from 6 global collaborators. The sample metadata nearly always contained a de-identified subject ID, COVID-19 status, age in years and sex. Where HLA class I and class II types were available, the types were taken from metadata supplied by the sample provider, not from assay-based typing.

The collaborating institutions used their own protocols to collect whole blood in K2EDTA tubes. For TCRbeta analysis, collaborators shipped samples in one of three forms: frozen whole blood, isolated PBMCs, or DNA extracted from either of those sample types. CDR1 and CDR2, per the germline V gene (reference sequence), are LNHDA and SQIVND. V and J are trimmed by 5 bases and 7 bases, and the gene matches miss 4 bases of the junction. The CDR3 goes from the cysteine to the phenylalanine over 12 residues. Here the CDR3 DNA is all that survives: 36 bases in frame from base 1. This clone was found once. The clone's antigen remains unknown. Base qualities are not recorded, but no much larger clone differs from it by a single base. TCRbeta CDR3 regions were amplified from genomic DNA using the immunoSEQ Assay, a bias-controlled multiplex PCR. Per the original workflow: Within the assay, amplification of reference gene primers was used to estimate how many nucleated cells each sample contained. To quantify the absolute abundance of each unique TCRbeta CDR3 rearrangement, sequence reads were collapsed and filtered. For each sample, productive Simpson clonality was calculated as the square root of Simpson's diversity index over productive rearrangements. The table was pulled from immuneACCESS by TCRdb, which kept in-frame rearrangements only. Such tables lose some clones; where checked, under half of the loss comes from unresolved V genes, and the rest has no known cause. V and J calls and clone size are copied from that table; D and trimming were computed from the DNA. The sample table shows 390,000 or so clones, and around 90% are seen once. The top ten clones comprise about 6.8% of the sample.

Overall study outcomes, separate from this receptor: The quantity of clinical and demographic metadata differed by source and by participant and was supplied without curation.

The sample comprised peripheral blood. The V and J genes are TRBV19 and TRBJ1-2; the junction holds 7 bases that match TRBD1. The clonotype originates from a young man with active or convalescent COVID-19. The CDR3 corresponds to CASSEGQSGYTF. The DNA reads TGTGCCAGTAGTGAGGGACAGAGTGGCTACACCTTC.